This T cell receptor (beta chain) was recovered during a study of T cells in Graves' hyperthyroidism and ophthalmopathy. About this clonotype itself: Its antigen is still unknown.

Whole-study results and caveats: Researchers report that a 13 V-J model separated ophthalmopathy from stable hyperthyroidism.

Authors of the study amplified TCR beta CDR3 regions from RNA transcripts. Using the HTBI primer set, a first-round RT-PCR was run on the TCR CDR3. MiXCR, run by TCRdb on the multiplex PCR reads, gives a single entry per CDR3 protein. The profile shows under 650,000 distinct CDR3 sequences, 15% to 20% of them singletons. CDR1 and CDR2 (germline): SGHAT, FQNNGV. The CDR3 extends over 13 amino acids. The J segment lost 6 bases and the V segment lost 7 bases, leaving 6 bases of the junction unmatched. Extraction of PBMCs used approximately 10 ml of fresh peripheral blood. The sample consisted of blood. The chain joins TRBV11-2 to TRBJ2-3, with TRBD2 identical over 8 bases. This TCR came from a woman aged 25 to 39 with Graves' hyperthyroidism. CDR3 sequence: CASTGGRLDTQYF. CDR3 DNA: TGTGCCAGCACTGGCGGGAGGTTGGATACGCAGTATTTT.